This T cell receptor (beta chain) was recorded in a study of blood T cell repertoires in COVID-19. The wider study: Samples of COVID-19 (acute and convalescent) were obtained from the United States, Italy and Spain.

CDR3 length: 13 amino acids. Germline V gives CDR1 DFQATT, CDR2 SNEGSKA (reference sequence). Trimming removed 6 bases from V and 4 bases from J, with 15 bases in between. TCRdb's table, derived via immunoSEQ multiplex PCR, lists solely in-frame clones and lacks some. Among 280,000 or so clones listed, approximately 89% were seen once. This clone was counted at least ten times. The sample taken for sequencing was peripheral blood. The chain carries TRBV20-1 and TRBJ1-1; no reliable D call. This sequence originates from a woman in her 30s who had recovered from COVID-19. The CDR3 reads CSASGGQVTEAFF. Here the CDR3 DNA reads TGCAGTGCCAGTGGAGGGCAGGTCACTGAAGCTTTCTTT.